These 27 T cell receptor beta chains came from one sample sequenced in a study of shared clonotypes between healthy human individuals. TCRdb's table, derived via immunoSEQ multiplex PCR, lists solely in-frame clones and lacks some. The data show under 2.5 million clones, under 95% seen once. Source material: naive CD4+ T cells from PBMCs. Subset defined: CD45RA+ positively selected. The receptors were sampled from a man aged 18-30 years in good health. Some clones in this sample may be carry-over from other donors' samples.

V usage is TRBV7-3 and J usage is TRBJ1-4; 7 nucleotides align to TRBD1. CDR3 size: 15 residues. V was clipped by 5 bases and J by 5 bases; unmatched bases: 8. The germline V gene has CDR1 SGHTA and CDR2 FQGTGA. The CDR3 DNA follows: TGTGCCAGCAGCGAAAACAGGGGTCCCAATGAAAAACTGTTTTTT. It encodes CASSENRGPNEKLFF.

This chain links TRBV6-5 with TRBJ2-7, with 9 positions matching TRBD2. The ends lost 10 bases at V and 6 bases at J; junction bases unmatched: 10. The CDR3 consists of 13 residues. Germline-derived CDR1 and CDR2 are MNHEY and SVGAGI. The CDR3 loop is CATQAGGSLEQYF. The CDR3 DNA sequence: TGTGCCACCCAAGCGGGGGGCTCCCTCGAGCAGTACTTC.

The CDR3, as DNA: TGTGCCATCCGTACCTTGAACACTGAAGCTTTCTTT. Translating gives CAIRTLNTEAFF. This chain connects TRBV10-3 to TRBJ1-1, with D uncertain. The CDR3 runs 12 residues. V dropped 8 bases and J dropped 0 bases, with 7 bases sitting between them. CDR1 and CDR2 from the germline V gene are ENHRY and SYGVKD.

The chain couples TRBV28 to TRBJ2-7; D ambiguous. The CDR3 has 14 residues. Germline CDR1 reads MDHEN; CDR2 reads SYDVKM. The V end lost 5 bases, the J end lost 3 bases, and 14 bases lay between the germline ends. The CDR3 coding sequence is TGTGCCAGCAGTCCCCCAAAGGCGATCTACGAGCAGTACTTC. Translated: CASSPPKAIYEQYF.

This sequence joins TRBV2 and TRBJ1-2, with D maybe TRBD1 (6 bases). Germline CDR1 reads SNHLY; CDR2 reads FYNNEI. Between the trimmed V and J ends, which lost 6 bases and 8 bases, there was a span of 13 bases. The CDR3 consists of 12 residues. The chain's CDR3 is CASRQGRWGYTF. Here the CDR3 DNA reads TGTGCCAGCAGGCAGGGGCGTTGGGGCTACACCTTC.

In this sample, this clone turned up a few times. V usage is TRBV4-1 and J usage is TRBJ1-1; 7 positions match TRBD1. The length of the CDR3 is 14 residues. CDR1 and CDR2 from the germline V gene are MGHRA and YSYEKL. V gave up 3 bases and J gave up 7 bases; unmatched junction bases: 8. The CDR3 bases are TGCGCCAGCAGCCAGCCCAGGGGGTTGGTTGAAGCTTTCTTT. Protein product: CASSQPRGLVEAFF.

CDR3 in amino acids: CASRANGGKSTEAFF. DNA of the CDR3: TGTGCCAGCAGAGCTAACGGGGGTAAGAGCACTGAAGCTTTCTTT. The chain recombines TRBV28 with TRBJ1-1, with a weak D call TRBD1 (5 bases). Per germline, CDR1 MDHEN and CDR2 SYDVKM. The CDR3 is 15 amino acids. With 6 bases removed from V and 4 bases from J, the gap between germline ends came to 18 bases.

This rearrangement joins TRBV7-9 to TRBJ2-7; TRBD2 matches 11 bases. Germline loops: CDR1 SEHNR, CDR2 FQNEAQ (reference sequence). The trim removed 1 base at V and 0 bases at J, leaving 5 bases unmatched. This CDR3 has 17 residues. CDR3 DNA: TGTGCCAGCAGCTTAGGGGCTAGCGGGAGGAGCTCCTACGAGCAGTACTTC. Residues: CASSLGASGRSSYEQYF.

In its sample, this clone was seen once. The rearrangement joins TRBV7-9 to TRBJ2-5; tentatively, D is TRBD1 (6 bases). The V end was cut by 4 bases, the J end by 0 bases, with 9 bases between. The CDR3 runs to 14 residues. The germline V gene has CDR1 SEHNR and CDR2 FQNEAQ (reference sequence). Here the CDR3 reads CASSSRDNQETQYF. The CDR3 DNA sequence: TGTGCCAGCAGCTCCAGGGACAACCAAGAGACCCAGTACTTC.

The V and J genes are TRBV7-2 and TRBJ2-7; 11 bases match TRBD2. The V segment lost 3 bases and the J segment 3 bases; nucleotides outside the gene matches: 7. This CDR3 contains 16 residues. Germline-derived CDR1 and CDR2 are SGHTA and FQGNSA. Here the CDR3 reads CASSFSGTSGGYEQYF. CDR3 in DNA: TGTGCCAGCAGCTTTTCCGGGACTAGCGGTGGCTACGAGCAGTACTTC.

V is TRBV19 and J is TRBJ2-7; D unclear. CDR1 is LNHDA and CDR2 is SQIVND in the germline V gene (reference sequence). The CDR3 has 15 residues. V was trimmed by 4 bases and J by 5 bases, leaving 18 bases between them. CDR3 protein: CASSRTTTGFHEQYF. The DNA of the CDR3 is TGTGCCAGTAGTAGGACGACAACCGGGTTCCACGAGCAGTACTTC.

The genes are TRBV28 and TRBJ2-3; the D is unclear. This CDR3 has 15 amino acids. Per germline, CDR1 MDHEN and CDR2 SYDVKM. Between the trimmed V and J ends, which lost 3 bases and 0 bases, there was a span of 10 bases. The CDR3 coding sequence is TGTGCCAGCAGTTTTCGAAGCCCAAGCACAGATACGCAGTATTTT. Translating gives CASSFRSPSTDTQYF.

This clone appeared once. This rearrangement joins TRBV11-1 to TRBJ2-5, with a possible D match to TRBD1 (5 bases). This CDR3 spans 13 amino acids. Trimming removed 0 bases from V and 9 bases from J, with 11 bases in between. Germline V gives CDR1 SGHAT, CDR2 FQDESV (reference sequence). The CDR3 sequence is CASSLAGARAQYF. CDR3 sequence (DNA): TGTGCCAGCAGCTTAGCTGGGGCCAGGGCCCAGTACTTC.

The V call is TRBV11-2, the J call TRBJ2-3; possible D gene TRBD2, 6 bases. The length of the CDR3 is 15 residues. Germline CDR1 is SGHAT and CDR2 is FQNNGV. Between the trimmed V and J ends, which lost 1 base and 8 bases, there was a span of 16 bases. CDR3 region: CASSLGGTAQGTQYF. The DNA of the CDR3 is TGTGCCAGCAGCTTAGGCGGGACCGCGCAGGGTACGCAGTATTTT.

V and J are TRBV4-2 and TRBJ2-7; TRBD1 matches at 12 bases. This CDR3 comprises 20 residues. Trimming took 0 bases from V and 4 from J; bases not matched to a gene: 16. Germline CDR1 and CDR2: LGHNA and YNFKEQ. CDR3 bases: TGTGCCAGCAGCCAAGACGCATTTAAGAGATGGGGACAGGGGGCATACGAGCAGTACTTC. Residues: CASSQDAFKRWGQGAYEQYF.

V gene TRBV5-4 combines with J gene TRBJ2-3; D is ambiguous. CDR1 and CDR2 (germline): SGHNT, YYREEE (reference sequence). V was shortened by 0 bases and J by 4 bases, with 9 bases between the two germline ends. CDR3 length: 14 residues. The CDR3 bases are TGTGCCAGCAGCTTGGCGCGGCAGCCAGATACGCAGTATTTT. It yields the protein CASSLARQPDTQYF. The entire variable domain, with the rest obtained from reference TRBV5-4 and TRBJ2-3, is as follows: ETGVTQSPTHLIKTRGQQVTLRCSSQSGHNTVSWYQQALGQGPQFIFQYYREEENGRGNFPPRFSGLQFPNYSSELNVNALELDDSALYLCASSLARQPDTQYFGPGTRLTVL.

This rearrangement joins TRBV6-5 to TRBJ2-5, with D unclear. The DNA end is a closer match to TRBJ2-7, so the J assignment may be wrong. CDR1 MNHEY and CDR2 SVGAGI come from the germline V gene. The CDR3 sequence is 13 residues long. The CDR3 nucleotides are TGTGCCAGCAGTTACTCAGTCAGCCACGAGCAGTACTTC. This encodes CASSYSVSHEQYF.

V usage is TRBV11-3 and J usage is TRBJ1-2; no clear D. CDR1 and CDR2 (germline): SGHNT, YENEEA. CDR3 size: 15 residues. The V gene lost 3 bases and the J gene lost 0 bases, with 11 bases spanning the gap. This CDR3 is CASSLQKIPNYGYTF. The CDR3, as DNA: TGTGCCAGCAGCTTGCAGAAAATTCCTAACTATGGCTACACCTTC.

The chain couples TRBV6-1 to TRBJ2-6; D uncertain. The CDR3 loop spans 14 amino acids. Trimming pared 3 bases from V and 4 bases from J, leaving 7 bases between. Germline V gene lookup returns CDR1 MNHNS and CDR2 SASEGT. CDR3 in DNA: TGTGCCAGCAGTGAGATCTGGGGGGCCAACGTCCTGACTTTC. This codes for CASSEIWGANVLTF.

V is TRBV5-6 and J is TRBJ1-1; D gene ambiguous. Trimming pared 0 bases from V and 6 bases from J, leaving 12 bases between. Germline loops: CDR1 SGHDT, CDR2 YYEEEE. This CDR3 is 14 amino acids long. The CDR3 DNA sequence: TGTGCCAGCAGCTTGGACCTAGGACCGTCTGAAGCTTTCTTT. Its protein product is CASSLDLGPSEAFF.

The chain joins TRBV19 to TRBJ2-7, with 7 bases identical to TRBD2. J lost 2 bases, V lost 5 bases, and 3 bases had no gene match. This CDR3 has 13 amino acids. The germline V gene encodes CDR1 LNHDA and CDR2 SQIVND (reference sequence). The chain's CDR3 is CASSLRGAYEQYF. Written as DNA, the CDR3 is TGTGCCAGTAGTCTTCGGGGGGCCTACGAGCAGTACTTC.

The chain carries TRBV7-2 and TRBJ2-1; no reliable D call. The CDR3 covers 13 residues. CDR1 SGHTA and CDR2 FQGNSA come from the germline V gene. The V and J ends lost 3 bases and 4 bases respectively, with 7 bases between them. The CDR3 bases are TGTGCCAGCAGCTTCCCGCGGTACAATGAGCAGTTCTTC. Its translation: CASSFPRYNEQFF.

The genes are TRBV4-1 and TRBJ2-1, with 9 positions matching TRBD2. The CDR3 is 20 residues long. The ends lost 5 bases at V and 7 bases at J; junction bases unmatched: 24. Germline CDR1 is MGHRA and CDR2 is YSYEKL. DNA for the CDR3: TGCGCCAGCAGCACCCACAGGGCAGCGGGGATGGCGGGAGGGCCGAATGAGCAGTTCTTC. It encodes CASSTHRAAGMAGGPNEQFF.

This rearrangement joins TRBV5-4 to TRBJ1-2, with D tentatively TRBD1 (5 bases). With 4 bases removed from V and 2 bases from J, the gap between germline ends came to 9 bases. Germline V lookup: CDR1 SGHNT, CDR2 YYREEE (reference sequence). The CDR3 consists of 13 residues. Here the CDR3 reads CASSGTQNYGYTF. The CDR3 coding sequence is TGTGCCAGCAGCGGGACGCAAAACTATGGCTACACCTTC.

This chain connects TRBV4-1 to TRBJ2-7; D may be TRBD2 (5 bases). CDR3 length equals 15 residues. The V end was cut by 0 bases, the J end by 2 bases, with 11 bases between. The V gene's germline CDR1 is MGHRA and CDR2 YSYEKL. CDR3 bases: TGCGCCAGCAGCCAAGAAGGGAGATCCACCTACGAGCAGTACTTC. This sequence encodes CASSQEGRSTYEQYF.

The chain recombines TRBV7-9 with TRBJ2-1; the D gene is possibly TRBD1 (6 bases). This CDR3 is built from 13 residues. Germline V gene sequence: CDR1 SEHNR, CDR2 FQNEAQ (reference sequence). V was shortened by 3 bases and J by 9 bases, with 12 bases between the two germline ends. This CDR3 reads CASSFSGDGEQFF. In DNA, the CDR3 is TGTGCCAGCAGCTTCTCAGGGGACGGTGAGCAGTTCTTC. The whole variable domain, filled in from reference TRBV7-9 and TRBJ2-1, reads DTGVSQNPRHKITKRGQNVTFRCDPISEHNRLYWYRQTLGQGPEFLTYFQNEAQLEKSRLLSDRFSAERPKGSFSTLEIQRTEQGDSAMYLCASSFSGDGEQFFGPGTRLTVL.

The chain combines TRBV7-7 with TRBJ2-3; TRBD2 matches at 12 bases. Germline CDR1 and CDR2: SSHAT and FNYEAQ (reference sequence). The trim removed 5 bases at V and 3 bases at J, leaving 6 bases unmatched. The CDR3 has 16 amino acids. CDR3 in DNA: TGTGCCAGCAGCCTAGGACTAGCGGGACAAACAGATACGCAGTATTTT. This gives the protein CASSLGLAGQTDTQYF.